These 19 T cell receptor beta chains share one sample of origin, sequenced in a study of control samples from healthy donors and cancer patients. Assay: immunoSEQ multiplex PCR; the TCRdb copy retains only in-frame clones and omits some. The repertoire holds 100,000 or so clones, with 90% to 95% as singletons. The sample consisted of blood. These receptors all come from a woman between 18 and 29 years old in good health.

This chain uses TRBV7-9 with TRBJ2-7; D perhaps matches TRBD1 (6 bases). The CDR3 has 16 residues. Trimming shortened V by 5 bases and J by 0 bases, and 17 bases separated the two germline ends. Germline V CDR1 and CDR2: SEHNR, FQNEAQ (reference sequence). As DNA, the CDR3 is TGTGCCAGCAGCCCCTTGACAGGACAGAGCTCCTACGAGCAGTACTTC. It yields the protein CASSPLTGQSSYEQYF.

The chain is built from TRBV6-1 and TRBJ1-2; D might be TRBD1 (5 bases). The CDR3 covers 16 residues. V lost 3 bases, J lost 4 bases, and 18 bases lay in between. CDR1 is MNHNS, CDR2 SASEGT, per germline. The CDR3 spells CASSEPSGARVYGYTF. In DNA form, the CDR3 reads TGTGCCAGCAGTGAGCCGTCTGGGGCGCGGGTCTATGGCTACACCTTC.

This rearrangement joins TRBV19 to TRBJ1-2; 9 positions agree with TRBD1. Germline trimming cut 4 bases from V and 7 bases from J; bases unmatched to any gene: 10. Germline CDR1 is LNHDA and CDR2 is SQIVND (reference sequence). CDR3 length: 15 amino acids. The CDR3 here is CASSTQPTGGRGYTF. For the CDR3, the DNA is TGTGCCAGTAGTACCCAACCCACAGGGGGCCGTGGCTACACCTTC. The full variable domain, completed using reference TRBV19 and TRBJ1-2, is DGGITQSPKYLFRKEGQNVTLSCEQNLNHDAMYWYRQDPGQGLRLIYYSQIVNDFQKGDIAEGYSVSREKKESFPLTVTSAQKNPTAFYLCASSTQPTGGRGYTFGSGTRLTVV.

This clone appeared a single time. The chain has TRBV11-3 and TRBJ2-2; D gene ambiguous. Germline CDR1 SGHNT, CDR2 YENEEA. The ends were cut back, 5 bases at V and 2 bases at J, with 9 bases in the middle. The CDR3 sequence is 14 residues long. The CDR3 region is CASSPWGNTGELFF. The CDR3 DNA is TGTGCCAGCAGCCCCTGGGGAAACACCGGGGAGCTGTTTTTT. The entire variable domain, with the rest obtained from reference TRBV11-3 and TRBJ2-2, is as follows: EAGVVQSPRYKIIEKKQPVAFWCNPISGHNTLYWYLQNLGQGPELLIRYENEEAVDDSQLPKDRFSAERLKGVDSTLKIQPAELGDSAVYLCASSPWGNTGELFFGEGSRLTVL.

This chain joins TRBV6-5 and TRBJ1-2, with 7 bases lining up with TRBD1. V was clipped by 6 bases and J by 4 bases; unmatched bases: 5. Germline V gives CDR1 MNHEY, CDR2 SVGAGI. The CDR3 is made up of 13 amino acids. The CDR3 DNA sequence: TGTGCCAGCAGCCTACAGGGGAGCTATGGCTACACCTTC. Translated, it gives CASSLQGSYGYTF.

The genes are TRBV6-6 and TRBJ2-7, with 11 bases aligning to TRBD1. The ends lost 6 bases at V and 7 bases at J; junction bases unmatched: 8. This CDR3 is 14 amino acids long. The germline V gene encodes CDR1 MNHNY and CDR2 SVGAGI (reference sequence). The CDR3 DNA reads TGTGCCAGCAGCGACAGGGACAGGGGGTTAGAGCAGTACTTC. Protein: CASSDRDRGLEQYF.

The chain links TRBV18 to TRBJ2-1, with TRBD2 matching over 8 bases. With 3 bases clipped from V and 5 bases from J, the junction kept 6 bases outside the gene matches. CDR1 is KGHSH and CDR2 is LQKENI in the germline V gene. The CDR3 runs 15 residues. This chain's CDR3 is CASSPGTRGNNEQFF. Written as DNA, the CDR3 is TGTGCCAGCTCACCGGGGACTAGAGGCAACAATGAGCAGTTCTTC.

The chain links TRBV11-1 to TRBJ1-6, with TRBD1 as a possible D gene (5 bases). This CDR3 region has 14 residues. From germline, CDR1 is SGHAT and CDR2 FQDESV (reference sequence). Deletions cut 5 bases from V and 7 bases from J, with 12 bases between. Here the CDR3 reads CASSLGRHNSPLHF. CDR3 nucleotides: TGTGCCAGCAGCCTGGGGCGGCACAATTCACCCCTCCACTTT.

The chain employs TRBV12-5 and TRBJ2-7, with 8 bases fitting TRBD2. The CDR3 has 13 amino acids. The V segment lost 2 bases and the J segment 6 bases; nucleotides outside the gene matches: 3. CDR1 is LGHNT, CDR2 FRNRAP, per germline. The CDR3 spells CASGLSGGGEQYF. The CDR3 DNA sequence: TGTGCTAGTGGTTTGAGCGGGGGTGGCGAGCAGTACTTC.

This chain connects TRBV3-1 (or the pseudogene TRBV3-2) to TRBJ2-2; D is unclear. From germline, CDR1 is LGHDT and CDR2 YNNKEL (reference sequence). The CDR3 sequence is 13 residues long. V lost 1 base, J lost 7 bases, and 7 bases lay in between. The CDR3 protein is CASSQGGRGELFF. CDR3 coding DNA: TGTGCCAGCAGCCAAGGCGGTCGCGGGGAGCTGTTTTTT.

J is TRBJ2-7 and V is TRBV6-2 or TRBV6-3; 7 bases agree with TRBD1. Germline V gene lookup returns CDR1 MNHEY and CDR2 SVGEGT. The CDR3 sequence is 15 residues long. After removal of 2 bases from V and 0 bases from J, the junction contained 4 bases not matched to a gene. This CDR3 is CASSYGQDLSYEQYF. The CDR3 DNA reads TGTGCCAGCAGTTACGGACAGGACCTCTCCTACGAGCAGTACTTC.

With regard to this clone: Other nucleotide sequences in the sample specify the same CDR3. V and J are TRBV5-1 and TRBJ1-1; D possibly corresponds to TRBD1 (5 bases). V was trimmed by 2 bases and J by 7 bases, leaving 9 bases between them. Germline assignment: CDR1 SGHRS and CDR2 YFSETQ. This CDR3 spans 12 amino acids. CDR3 protein: CASSLGTGEAFF. The CDR3 DNA reads as TGCGCCAGCAGCTTAGGGACGGGTGAAGCTTTCTTT.

V and J are TRBV5-1 and TRBJ2-7, with TRBD1 as a possible D gene (5 bases). The CDR3 sequence is 14 residues long. CDR1 is SGHRS, CDR2 YFSETQ, per germline. V was cut by 4 bases and J by 1 base, with 12 bases left in between. CDR3 DNA: TGCGCCAGCAGCGCGTTAGCAGGGTCCTACGAGCAGTACTTC. Translated, it gives CASSALAGSYEQYF.

The J gene is TRBJ2-6, the V gene TRBV6-5, with D possibly matching TRBD2 (7 bases). The CDR3 totals 15 residues. Trimming shortened V by 4 bases and J by 2 bases, and 9 bases separated the two germline ends. CDR1 is MNHEY, CDR2 SVGAGI, per germline. The CDR3 coding sequence is TGTGCCAGCAGTTTCGGGGGGCCTGGGGCCAACGTCCTGACTTTC. This sequence encodes CASSFGGPGANVLTF.

The count of this clone is one. The chain combines TRBV27 with TRBJ2-1; D possibly corresponds to TRBD2 (6 bases). The V end lost 7 bases, the J end lost 3 bases, and 22 bases lay between the germline ends. The CDR3 length is 17 residues. Germline V gene lookup returns CDR1 MNHEY and CDR2 SMNVEV (reference sequence). The CDR3 protein is CASTLLGGESHYNEQFF. DNA of the CDR3: TGTGCCAGCACCTTATTAGGCGGGGAATCGCACTACAATGAGCAGTTCTTC.

V gene TRBV12-3 or TRBV12-4 combines with J gene TRBJ2-4; D is unclear. CDR3 length: 13 residues. V was trimmed by 6 bases and J by 1 base, leaving 7 bases between them. The CDR3 DNA follows: TGTGCCAGCAGAATGGACGCCAAAAACATTCAGTACTTC. Its translation is CASRMDAKNIQYF.

This chain uses TRBV19 with TRBJ2-7; a weak D match, TRBD1 (5 bases). Trimming stripped 1 base from V and 7 bases from J, with 14 bases between. From germline, CDR1 is LNHDA and CDR2 SQIVND (reference sequence). The CDR3 covers 14 residues. CDR3 protein: CASSIVPGLREQYF. The CDR3 DNA follows: TGTGCCAGTAGTATAGTCCCAGGGCTAAGGGAGCAGTACTTC.

V is TRBV29-1 and J is TRBJ1-4; the D is unclear. The V and J ends lost 7 bases and 8 bases respectively, with 11 bases between them. This CDR3 spans 11 amino acids. Looked up from germline, CDR1 is SQVTM and CDR2 is ANQGSEA. The CDR3 DNA sequence: TGCAGCGCCCGGACCCCCGAAAAACTGTTTTTT. Its translation is CSARTPEKLFF.

This clone was seen once. V is TRBV7-9 and J is TRBJ2-3; TRBD2 is a possible D gene (6 bases). The germline CDR1 and CDR2 sequences are SEHNR and FQNEAQ (reference sequence). V lost 5 bases and J 11 bases, leaving 26 bases between the germline ends. The CDR3 consists of 16 residues. CDR3 region: CASSPKSAGPPAGQYF. CDR3 DNA sequence: TGTGCCAGCAGCCCGAAATCCGCGGGACCTCCGGCCGGGCAGTATTTT.